The present T cell receptor beta chain was sequenced within a study of PD-1 blockade in classical Hodgkin lymphoma. Germline V gene lookup returns CDR1 SNHLY and CDR2 FYNNEI. The V gene end was trimmed by 5 bases and the J gene end by 5 bases; junction bases not matched to a gene: 12. CDR3 length: 17 residues. The data were produced by immunoSEQ multiplex PCR, yet TCRdb's version contains in-frame clones alone and is incomplete. The table has about 72,000 clones, about 93% seen once. Relapse after autologous stem cell transplantation occurred in every patient, and brentuximab vedotin exposure varied. When best responses were assessed, they were complete response, partial response or progressive disease. General observations from the study: Newly diagnosed patients were reported to exhibit reduced baseline TCR diversity relative to healthy donors. No one has yet defined what causes the repertoire differences, which may be disease activity or prior therapy.

About this clone: What it binds is unknown.

The sequencing used peripheral blood mononuclear cells (PBMCs), collected at baseline. This chain joins TRBV2 and TRBJ1-1, with TRBD1 identical over 12 bases. The clonotype comes from a human donor with classical Hodgkin lymphoma. DNA of the CDR3: TGTGCCAGCAGTTTATCCGGGACAGGGGGCCGGGGGACTGAAGCTTTCTTT. It encodes CASSLSGTGGRGTEAFF.